Listed here are 23 T cell receptor beta chains from one sample, sequenced in a study of blood T cell repertoires in COVID-19. The method was immunoSEQ multiplex PCR; TCRdb's version includes in-frame clones alone and lacks a portion of them. The sample has 91,000 or so clones, just over 90% seen once. The specimen was peripheral blood. These receptors originate from a woman in her forties or fifties in a cohort sampled during active COVID-19.

The rearrangement joins TRBV18 to TRBJ1-1; D perhaps matches TRBD1 (6 bases). The CDR3 extends over 13 amino acids. Deletions cut 6 bases from V and 7 bases from J, with 15 bases between. Germline-derived CDR1 and CDR2 are KGHSH and LQKENI. Written as DNA, the CDR3 is TGTGCCAGCTCCCCCGGACAGACAAATGAAGCTTTCTTT. Residues: CASSPGQTNEAFF.

V usage is TRBV30 and J usage is TRBJ1-4; D perhaps matches TRBD1 (6 bases). V was pared by 2 bases and J by 5 bases, with 12 bases between. The CDR3 covers 14 residues. Germline V CDR1 and CDR2: GTSNPN, SVGIG (reference sequence). In nucleotides, the CDR3 is TGTGCCTGGAGTTTGACAGGTTTGAATGAAAAACTGTTTTTT. Its protein product is CAWSLTGLNEKLFF. Drawing the rest from reference TRBV30 and TRBJ1-4, the complete variable domain is SQTIHQWPATLVQPVGSPLSLECTVEGTSNPNLYWYRQAAGRGLQLLFYSVGIGQISSEVPQNLSASRPQDRQFILSSKKLLLSDSGFYLCAWSLTGLNEKLFFGSGTQLSVL.

In DNA, the CDR3 is TGTGCCAGCAGGACGGACAGGGGTCAGCCCCAGCATTTT. This gives the protein CASRTDRGQPQHF. The V and J genes are TRBV6-5 and TRBJ1-5, with 9 nucleotides matching TRBD1. Germline lookup yields CDR1 MNHEY and CDR2 SVGAGI. V dropped 6 bases and J dropped 6; count of bases not matched to a gene: 3. This CDR3 spans 13 amino acids.

In DNA form, the CDR3 reads TGTGCCAGCAGTGCGGGGTCTAGGTCGGCAGATACGCAGTATTTT. Its translation is CASSAGSRSADTQYF. V and J are TRBV5-8 and TRBJ2-3; a possible D gene is TRBD2 (6 bases). The V gene's germline CDR1 is SGHTS and CDR2 YDEGEE. The CDR3 has 15 residues. The ends were cut back, 5 bases at V and 4 bases at J, with 17 bases in the middle. Supplemented by reference TRBV5-8 and TRBJ2-3, the full variable domain reads EAGVTQSPTHLIKTRGQQATLRCSPISGHTSVYWYQQALGLGLQFLLWYDEGEERNRGNFPPRFSGRQFPNYSSELNVNALELEDSALYLCASSAGSRSADTQYFGPGTRLTVL.

The V call is TRBV6-5, the J call TRBJ1-2, with 10 nucleotides matching TRBD1. Germline trimming cut 2 bases from V and 8 bases from J; bases unmatched to any gene: 11. The germline gives CDR1 MNHEY, CDR2 SVGAGI. This CDR3 is built from 16 residues. This chain's CDR3 is CASSYVHPGQGFGYTF. Written as DNA, the CDR3 is TGTGCCAGCAGTTACGTTCACCCGGGACAGGGGTTCGGCTACACCTTC.

The gene calls are TRBV2 and TRBJ1-5; tentatively, D is TRBD1 (6 bases). Germline V CDR1 and CDR2: SNHLY, FYNNEI. With 6 bases removed from V and 0 bases from J, the gap between germline ends came to 18 bases. This CDR3 has 17 residues. The CDR3 coding sequence is TGTGCCAGCAGGCGGTGGGGAGGGGGGAATAGCAATCAGCCCCAGCATTTT. It yields the protein CASRRWGGGNSNQPQHF.

The chain uses TRBV28 and TRBJ1-1, with TRBD1 matching 10 bases. This CDR3 comprises 16 residues. The V gene end was trimmed by 4 bases and the J gene end by 4 bases; junction bases not matched to a gene: 9. CDR1 is MDHEN, CDR2 SYDVKM, per germline. The CDR3 bases are TGTGCCAGCAGTTCAGTCCCGGGACAGGGGTCCACTGAAGCTTTCTTT. Translating gives CASSSVPGQGSTEAFF.

The chain combines TRBV11-1 with TRBJ2-3; 9 bases agree with TRBD2. The J segment lost 6 bases and the V segment lost 5 bases, leaving 12 bases of the junction unmatched. This CDR3 region has 16 residues. Germline V gene lookup returns CDR1 SGHAT and CDR2 FQDESV (reference sequence). The CDR3 region has the DNA TGTGCCAGCAGCCCCGACTGGGCGGGGGGGTCGGATACGCAGTATTTT. Translating gives CASSPDWAGGSDTQYF.

The rearrangement uses TRBV27 and TRBJ1-1; weak D call: TRBD1 (6 bases). The germline gives CDR1 MNHEY, CDR2 SMNVEV (reference sequence). V was cut by 4 bases and J by 4 bases, with 10 bases left in between. The CDR3 covers 13 residues. Written as DNA, the CDR3 is TGTGCCAGCAGTTGGGGGCTAGGCACTGAAGCTTTCTTT. Protein sequence: CASSWGLGTEAFF.

The V gene is TRBV6-1, the J gene TRBJ2-3; D is possibly TRBD1 (6 bases). Germline CDR1 is MNHNS and CDR2 is SASEGT. Trimming pared 5 bases from V and 1 base from J, leaving 13 bases between. This CDR3 is built from 15 residues. CDR3 sequence reads: CASSIQGSGTDTQYF. The CDR3 DNA reads TGTGCCAGCAGTATACAGGGATCGGGCACAGATACGCAGTATTTT.

CDR3 DNA sequence: TGTGCCAGCAGCCAAGGCAAAGGGGGCGCAAATACCGGGGAGCTGTTTTTT. The encoded protein is CASSQGKGGANTGELFF. V gene TRBV7-9 combines with J gene TRBJ2-2, with 7 bases fitting TRBD1. With 5 bases clipped from V and 5 bases from J, the junction kept 14 bases outside the gene matches. This CDR3 contains 17 residues. Germline V lookup: CDR1 SEHNR, CDR2 FQNEAQ (reference sequence).

The chain recombines TRBV10-3 with TRBJ2-1; TRBD1 agrees at 7 bases. The CDR3 sequence is 12 residues long. V was pared by 6 bases and J by 9 bases, with 5 bases of the junction left unmatched. Germline CDR1 is ENHRY and CDR2 is SYGVKD. In nucleotides, the CDR3 is TGTGCCATCAGGGGGACAGCCGGTGAGCAGTTCTTC. As protein: CAIRGTAGEQFF.

The chain couples TRBV5-1 to TRBJ2-7; D perhaps matches TRBD1 (5 bases). Germline loops: CDR1 SGHRS, CDR2 YFSETQ. V was cut by 2 bases and J by 0 bases, with 15 bases left in between. CDR3 length: 16 amino acids. CDR3 DNA: TGCGCCAGCAGCTTCTGGACACCTTCGAGCTCCTACGAGCAGTACTTC. It translates to CASSFWTPSSSYEQYF. Looking up the rest from reference TRBV5-1 and TRBJ2-7 gives the full variable domain: KAGVTQTPRYLIKTRGQQVTLSCSPISGHRSVSWYQQTPGQGLQFLFEYFSETQRNKGNFPGRFSGRQFSNSRSEMNVSTLELGDSALYLCASSFWTPSSSYEQYFGPGTRLTVT.

The chain couples TRBV28 to TRBJ2-1, with D unclear. Trimming removed 4 bases from V and 3 bases from J, with 4 bases in between. Germline CDR1 MDHEN, CDR2 SYDVKM. The CDR3 sequence is 12 residues long. The CDR3: CASSSFYNEQFF. DNA for the CDR3: TGTGCCAGCAGTTCGTTCTACAATGAGCAGTTCTTC.

This chain uses TRBV7-9 with TRBJ2-1; D gene uncertain. The CDR3 extends over 16 amino acids. Trimming took off 1 base at V and 2 bases at J, with 12 bases between the two ends. Germline CDR1 is SEHNR and CDR2 is FQNEAQ (reference sequence). CDR3 protein: CASSLETLLTYNEQFF. The CDR3 DNA reads TGTGCCAGCAGCTTAGAGACTTTACTAACCTACAATGAGCAGTTCTTC.

This chain links TRBV5-1 with TRBJ1-2, with D uncertain. Germline V CDR1 and CDR2: SGHRS, YFSETQ. The CDR3 loop spans 15 amino acids. Trimming left V 2 bases short and J 4 bases short, with 15 bases between. The CDR3 protein is CASSLGVRRPYGYTF. CDR3 DNA sequence: TGCGCCAGCAGCTTAGGAGTTAGGAGACCCTATGGCTACACCTTC. Full variable domain (outside the CDR3, taken from reference TRBV5-1 and TRBJ1-2): KAGVTQTPRYLIKTRGQQVTLSCSPISGHRSVSWYQQTPGQGLQFLFEYFSETQRNKGNFPGRFSGRQFSNSRSEMNVSTLELGDSALYLCASSLGVRRPYGYTFGSGTRLTVV.

The rearrangement uses TRBV28 and TRBJ2-1; possible D gene TRBD2, 6 bases. The CDR3 consists of 15 residues. The V and J ends lost 6 bases and 7 bases respectively, with 19 bases between them. Per the germline V gene, CDR1 is MDHEN and CDR2 is SYDVKM. In DNA, the CDR3 is TGTGCCAGCAGGCGTAGCGGTTCCGGGGTTAATGAGCAGTTCTTC. Translating it yields CASRRSGSGVNEQFF.

The chain joins TRBV7-3 to TRBJ2-7, with D perhaps matching TRBD1 (6 bases). Germline lookup yields CDR1 SGHTA and CDR2 FQGTGA. V lost 5 bases and J lost 2, with 13 bases in between. This CDR3 has 14 amino acids. The CDR3 DNA reads as TGTGCCAGCAGCACATACAGGGAACCCTACGAGCAGTACTTC. This codes for CASSTYREPYEQYF.

The chain recombines TRBV25-1 with TRBJ2-6; D ambiguous. Germline values: CDR1 MGHDK, CDR2 SYGVNS. The CDR3 consists of 13 residues. The V end was cut by 6 bases, the J end by 0 bases, with 3 bases between. Written as DNA, the CDR3 is TGTGCCAGCAGCAGCTCTGGGGCCAACGTCCTGACTTTC. Translation gives CASSSSGANVLTF. Full variable domain (missing parts from reference TRBV25-1 and TRBJ2-6): EADIYQTPRYLVIGTGKKITLECSQTMGHDKMYWYQQDPGMELHLIHYSYGVNSTEKGDLSSESTVSRIRTEHFPLTLESARPSHTSQYLCASSSSGANVLTFGAGSRLTVL.

This chain uses TRBV5-1 with TRBJ1-1; possibly TRBD1 for D (5 bases). CDR3 length: 13 amino acids. Germline lookup yields CDR1 SGHRS and CDR2 YFSETQ. Trimming stripped 4 bases from V and 6 bases from J, with 13 bases between. CDR3 DNA sequence: TGCGCCAGCAGCCATGGACAACAGTCTGAAGCTTTCTTT. Residues: CASSHGQQSEAFF.

The gene calls are TRBV19 and TRBJ2-1, with 10 bases that match TRBD1. The CDR3 sequence is 16 residues long. CDR1 is LNHDA and CDR2 is SQIVND in the germline V gene (reference sequence). V shed 3 bases and J 9 bases; nucleotides not matched to a gene: 11. The DNA for the CDR3 is TGTGCCAGTAGTATCCTACCGGGACAGGGGTCCACTGAGCAGTTCTTC. Its protein product is CASSILPGQGSTEQFF. Full variable domain (missing parts from reference TRBV19 and TRBJ2-1): DGGITQSPKYLFRKEGQNVTLSCEQNLNHDAMYWYRQDPGQGLRLIYYSQIVNDFQKGDIAEGYSVSREKKESFPLTVTSAQKNPTAFYLCASSILPGQGSTEQFFGPGTRLTVL.

The chain employs TRBV7-9 and TRBJ1-6; TRBD1 aligns across 9 bases. Looked up from germline, CDR1 is SEHNR and CDR2 is FQNEAQ (reference sequence). The CDR3 totals 15 residues. The V and J ends lost 5 bases and 10 bases, in that order; junction bases with no gene match: 9. The chain's CDR3 is CASSIGTGTLSPLHF. The CDR3 region has the DNA TGTGCCAGCAGCATCGGGACAGGGACCTTGTCACCCCTCCACTTT.

The V call is TRBV10-3, the J call TRBJ1-5; possible D gene TRBD1, 6 bases. The CDR3 runs 15 residues. Germline V gene sequence: CDR1 ENHRY, CDR2 SYGVKD. The germline V and J ends were trimmed by 4 bases and 2 bases, with 12 bases remaining between them. The CDR3 DNA reads TGTGCCATCAGTGCGGGCAGGGGTGGCAATCAGCCCCAGCATTTT. It codes for CAISAGRGGNQPQHF.